This record looks at one TCR beta chain sequence and its context. This clonotype was counted many times. What antigen it recognizes has not been identified. Per-base qualities were not stored, and no clone one base away is much larger. This sample is drawn from a study of CD8 T cells in ankylosing spondylitis (dated by TCRdb to 2017 to 2019). For the wider study: To find TCR variants linked to disease, the study profiled T cell receptor beta repertoires in ankylosing spondylitis patients and healthy donors. Peripheral blood samples were taken, and synovial fluid was additionally collected from ankylosing spondylitis patients. In total, the full study cohort was made up of approximately 99 healthy donors and about two dozen ankylosing spondylitis patients. Overall results and qualifications from the work: Some of the motif variants had been reported before in the synovial fluid and blood of reactive arthritis patients, a finding that suggests common disease-initiation mechanisms. A CD8+ phenotype was shown by the disease-linked clones, which were found at relatively low frequencies in peripheral blood. A TCR beta motif made up of several highly homologous amino acid variants appeared to be characteristic of blood from ankylosing spondylitis patients. The disease-linked clones were reported to be significantly enriched in matched synovial fluid samples from ankylosing spondylitis patients.

CDR1 and CDR2 are read off the germline V gene as MGHRA and YSYEKL. Deletion took 2 bases off V and 3 bases off J, with a span of 11 bases between the germline ends. Its CDR3 holds 15 amino acids, cysteine through phenylalanine. CDR3 DNA only is kept here, 45 bases in frame from base 1. The listed sequencing device is Illumina HiSeq 2500. TCR beta libraries were prepared by quantitative 5'-RACE with molecular barcodes. Processing in the source paper ran as follows. Disease-linked TCR variants were identified with a new computational method built on a probabilistic model of VDJ rearrangement. Clones were called with MiXCR by TCRdb after fastp trimmed the public reads at Q25, and only in-frame beta chains were retained. Rows with one shared CDR3 protein collapse into an entry with the most common genes and DNA. Clone size and V and J calls follow TCRdb, not the original study. The sample contains about 170,000 distinct CDR3 sequences, around 16% of them found a single time. The ten most abundant clones make up 7.8% of the sample.

Sequenced material: blood, either unsorted or a sorted T cell fraction (not recorded which). This TCR derives from a male donor with ankylosing spondylitis or in good health (not recorded which). The chain is encoded by TRBV4-1 joined to TRBJ1-5, with no D gene named confidently. The encoded CDR3 is CASSQSGIINQPQHF. The nucleotides are TGCGCCAGCAGCCAATCTGGGATCATCAATCAGCCCCAGCATTTT.